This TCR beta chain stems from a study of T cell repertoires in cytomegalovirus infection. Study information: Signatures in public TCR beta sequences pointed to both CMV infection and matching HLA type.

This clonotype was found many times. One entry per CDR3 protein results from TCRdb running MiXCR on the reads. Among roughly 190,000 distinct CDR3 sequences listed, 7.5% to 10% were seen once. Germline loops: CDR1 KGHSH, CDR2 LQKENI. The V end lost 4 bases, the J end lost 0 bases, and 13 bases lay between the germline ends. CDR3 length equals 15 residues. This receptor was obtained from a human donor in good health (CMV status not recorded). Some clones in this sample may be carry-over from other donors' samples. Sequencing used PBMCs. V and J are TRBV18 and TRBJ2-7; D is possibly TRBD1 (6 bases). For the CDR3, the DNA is TGTGCCAGCTCACTCGACAGGCGAAGCTCCTACGAGCAGTACTTC. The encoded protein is CASSLDRRSSYEQYF.